This section outlines one T cell receptor (beta chain) sequence together with its context. Antigen: not known. The data derive from a study of cytomegalovirus exposure and HLA in healthy donors. Study results and limitations: There were reportedly fewer N-insertions in an Asian-associated ancestry cluster than the roughly 670-donor mean, in a later analysis. It was only CMV serostatus that was available as immune exposure information.

The PCR made use of 60 Vbeta and 13 Jbeta primers. The protocol was immunoSEQ multiplex PCR, while the TCRdb copy is restricted to in-frame clones and leaves out a portion. The repertoire holds 150,000 to 200,000 clones, with approximately 80% as singletons. Deletions cut 0 bases from V and 11 bases from J, with 13 bases between. This CDR3 is 13 amino acids long. Germline V gene sequence: CDR1 MGHRA, CDR2 YSYEKL. The chain links TRBV4-1 to TRBJ1-2, with D possibly TRBD1 on 5 matching bases. Specimen: PBMCs. This receptor was obtained from a young woman in good health and CMV-seronegative. CDR3 DNA sequence: TGCGCCAGCAGCCAAGACTTGGACAAGTTTTACACCTTC. It translates to CASSQDLDKFYTF.